Each of the 28 T cell receptor beta chains below was sequenced from the same sample in a study of cytotoxic CD8 clonotypes in ibrutinib-treated CLL. Assay used: immunoSEQ multiplex PCR; TCRdb lists only in-frame clones, some missing. The table has approximately 300,000 clones, approximately 80% seen once. Here the sequenced sample was PBMCs, taken before ibrutinib treatment. The receptors come from a human donor with chronic lymphocytic leukemia.

The V call is TRBV11-1, the J call TRBJ1-2, with unresolved D. The germline V and J ends were trimmed by 2 bases and 8 bases, with 15 bases remaining between them. The CDR3 contains 14 residues. Germline V lookup: CDR1 SGHAT, CDR2 FQDESV (reference sequence). This chain's CDR3 is CASSLNSLPEGYTF. The CDR3 coding sequence is TGTGCCAGCAGCTTAAACAGCCTCCCGGAGGGCTACACCTTC.

The chain carries TRBV25-1 and TRBJ2-4; 8 bases align to TRBD1. CDR1 is MGHDK and CDR2 is SYGVNS in the germline V gene. The J segment lost 0 bases and the V segment lost 4 bases, leaving 8 bases of the junction unmatched. This CDR3 is built from 17 residues. The DNA of the CDR3 is TGTGCCAGCAGTGCCCTATCGACAGGGGTAGCCAAAAACATTCAGTACTTC. Protein sequence: CASSALSTGVAKNIQYF. Looking up the rest from reference TRBV25-1 and TRBJ2-4 gives the full variable domain: EADIYQTPRYLVIGTGKKITLECSQTMGHDKMYWYQQDPGMELHLIHYSYGVNSTEKGDLSSESTVSRIRTEHFPLTLESARPSHTSQYLCASSALSTGVAKNIQYFGAGTRLSVL.

The V gene is TRBV27, the J gene TRBJ2-3; TRBD2 aligns across 10 bases. From germline, CDR1 is MNHEY and CDR2 SMNVEV (reference sequence). J lost 4 bases, V lost 7 bases, and 8 bases had no gene match. This CDR3 region has 15 residues. The CDR3 spells CASISSGSFADTQYF. In DNA, the CDR3 is TGTGCCAGCATTTCTAGCGGGAGTTTCGCAGATACGCAGTATTTT.

The chain links TRBV9 to TRBJ2-1; D remains ambiguous. Germline V gene sequence: CDR1 SGDLS, CDR2 YYNGEE. V gave up 0 bases and J gave up 7 bases, with 8 bases separating them. The length of the CDR3 is 13 residues. In DNA, the CDR3 is TGTGCCAGCAGCGTAGAAGTACGGAATGAGCAGTTCTTC. Translating gives CASSVEVRNEQFF.

The chain uses TRBV4-1 and TRBJ2-3, with TRBD2 identical over 9 bases. Germline V gene sequence: CDR1 MGHRA, CDR2 YSYEKL. The length of the CDR3 is 15 residues. V shed 4 bases and J 2 bases; nucleotides not matched to a gene: 4. The CDR3 region has the DNA TGCGCCAGCAGCCTCCCTAGCGGGATCACAGATACGCAGTATTTT. It translates to CASSLPSGITDTQYF.

The chain couples TRBV18 to TRBJ2-5, with 14 bases identical to TRBD2. CDR1 and CDR2 from the germline V gene are KGHSH and LQKENI. This CDR3 has 15 amino acids. Trimming took 6 bases from V and 5 from J; bases not matched to a gene: 5. The CDR3 spells CASSTGTSGSETQYF. The CDR3 DNA sequence: TGTGCCAGCTCTACCGGGACTAGCGGGAGTGAGACCCAGTACTTC.

The chain is built from TRBV6-5 and TRBJ2-1, with 7 bases that match TRBD2. Germline V gene lookup returns CDR1 MNHEY and CDR2 SVGAGI. V dropped 6 bases and J dropped 4; count of bases not matched to a gene: 3. This CDR3 is built from 13 residues. The CDR3 sequence is CASSLAVYNEQFF. Here the CDR3 DNA reads TGTGCCAGCAGCCTAGCGGTATACAATGAGCAGTTCTTC.

This clone was found a few times. The rearrangement links TRBV19 to TRBJ2-2; D gene ambiguous. The CDR3 is 13 residues long. V shed 3 bases and J shed 4 bases, with 6 bases lying between them. Germline values: CDR1 LNHDA, CDR2 SQIVND (reference sequence). Here the CDR3 reads CASSMSFTGELFF. The CDR3 DNA follows: TGTGCCAGTAGTATGTCTTTCACCGGGGAGCTGTTTTTT.

J is TRBJ2-3 and V is TRBV30, with 9 nucleotides matching TRBD2. Germline V gives CDR1 GTSNPN, CDR2 SVGIG (reference sequence). Trimming took 2 bases from V and 1 from J; bases not matched to a gene: 4. This CDR3 spans 15 amino acids. The CDR3 here is CAWSSSGTGTDTQYF. In DNA, the CDR3 is TGTGCCTGGAGTTCTAGCGGGACAGGCACAGATACGCAGTATTTT.

The rearrangement joins TRBV7-2 to TRBJ1-3; possible D gene TRBD1, 5 bases. This CDR3 contains 12 residues. The V gene lost 1 base and the J gene lost 16 bases, with 14 bases spanning the gap. Germline V gene lookup returns CDR1 SGHTA and CDR2 FQGNSA. This chain's CDR3 is CASSLDRGVVYF. CDR3 bases: TGTGCCAGCAGCTTAGATAGAGGGGTGGTGTATTTT.

The V gene is TRBV9, the J gene TRBJ2-7, with TRBD2 matching 8 bases. The junction had 3 bases not matched to a gene; V was cut back by 0 bases and J by 1 base. This CDR3 comprises 15 residues. Germline CDR1 is SGDLS and CDR2 is YYNGEE. CDR3 DNA sequence: TGTGCCAGCAGCGTAGAAGAGCGGGGGTCCTACGAGCAGTACTTC. This codes for CASSVEERGSYEQYF.

CDR3 nucleotides: TGTGCCAGCTCGCCCCGGGTCAGGGATGGTACTGAAGCTTTCTTT. It specifies CASSPRVRDGTEAFF. The rearrangement uses TRBV18 and TRBJ1-1; TRBD1 might be the D (5 bases). V lost 6 bases and J lost 5, with 19 bases in between. This CDR3 has 15 amino acids. Germline CDR1 and CDR2: KGHSH and LQKENI.

This sequence joins TRBV5-6 and TRBJ2-2; the D is unclear. The CDR3 sequence is 14 residues long. The ends were cut back, 3 bases at V and 3 bases at J, with 9 bases in the middle. Germline V gene lookup returns CDR1 SGHDT and CDR2 YYEEEE. CDR3 region: CASSYWLYTGELFF. The CDR3 DNA sequence: TGTGCCAGCAGCTATTGGCTCTACACCGGGGAGCTGTTTTTT. Full variable domain (missing parts from reference TRBV5-6 and TRBJ2-2): DAGVTQSPTHLIKTRGQQVTLRCSPKSGHDTVSWYQQALGQGPQFIFQYYEEEERQRGNFPDRFSGHQFPNYSSELNVNALLLGDSALYLCASSYWLYTGELFFGEGSRLTVL.

This chain joins TRBV10-2 and TRBJ1-1; D perhaps matches TRBD1 (5 bases). The V end was cut by 7 bases, the J end by 0 bases, with 6 bases between. Germline V gene lookup returns CDR1 WSHSY and CDR2 SAAADI. The CDR3 runs to 12 residues. CDR3 residues: CASKGLNTEAFF. In DNA form, the CDR3 reads TGCGCCAGCAAGGGGTTGAACACTGAAGCTTTCTTT.

The rearrangement joins TRBV7-8 to TRBJ1-2, with D unclear. Trimming took 5 bases from V and 4 from J, leaving 14 bases between them. The CDR3 spans 14 residues. The germline V gene encodes CDR1 SGHVS and CDR2 FQNEAQ. CDR3 in DNA: TGTGCCAGCAGCCTAACAAGCTCCGTCTATGGCTACACCTTC. Residues: CASSLTSSVYGYTF.

V and J are TRBV5-1 and TRBJ2-7, with TRBD2 matching over 15 bases. Germline CDR1 SGHRS, CDR2 YFSETQ. The CDR3 is 17 amino acids. Trimming cost V 5 bases and J 3 bases; bases outside gene matches: 9. CDR3 coding DNA: TGCGCCAGCAGGATGGGACTAGCGGGAGGTTATATCTACGAGCAGTACTTC. Protein product: CASRMGLAGGYIYEQYF.

The V call is TRBV9, the J call TRBJ2-7; possible D gene TRBD1, 5 bases. Trimming removed 3 bases from V and 4 bases from J, with 14 bases in between. The V gene's germline CDR1 is SGDLS and CDR2 YYNGEE. The CDR3 has 14 residues. CDR3 sequence reads: CASSAGIGLYEQYF. The CDR3 DNA reads as TGTGCCAGCAGCGCAGGGATTGGCCTTTACGAGCAGTACTTC.

This rearrangement joins TRBV4-2 to TRBJ2-7, with TRBD2 matching 9 bases. Per the germline V gene, CDR1 is LGHNA and CDR2 is YNFKEQ. Trimming removed 2 bases from V and 2 bases from J; junction bases left unmatched: 4. The CDR3 consists of 15 residues. CDR3 loop: CASSQLASGAYEQYF. CDR3 in DNA: TGTGCCAGCAGCCAACTCGCTAGCGGGGCCTACGAGCAGTACTTC.

V and J are TRBV7-3 and TRBJ2-2; no reliable D call. The CDR3 is made up of 13 amino acids. Trimming stripped 5 bases from V and 5 bases from J, with 9 bases between. Germline CDR1 reads SGHTA; CDR2 reads FQGTGA. The CDR3 reads CASSTTWTGELFF. DNA for the CDR3: TGTGCCAGCAGCACCACATGGACCGGGGAGCTGTTTTTT.

The CDR3 nucleotides are TGTGCCAGCAGCCGCCCGGACAGGGGGAGCAAGGGCTATGGCTACACCTTC. It translates to CASSRPDRGSKGYGYTF. The genes are TRBV7-2 and TRBJ1-2; 10 bases map to TRBD1. Trimming at V came to 5 bases and at J to 4 bases, leaving 13 bases not matched to a gene. This CDR3 is built from 17 residues. Germline CDR1 SGHTA, CDR2 FQGNSA. Full variable domain (remainder filled in from reference TRBV7-2 and TRBJ1-2): GAGVSQSPSNKVTEKGKDVELRCDPISGHTALYWYRQSLGQGLEFLIYFQGNSAPDKSGLPSDRFSAERTGGSVSTLTIQRTQQEDSAVYLCASSRPDRGSKGYGYTFGSGTRLTVV.

J is TRBJ1-1 and V is TRBV4-3, with D tentatively TRBD1 (5 bases). V was trimmed by 1 base and J by 5 bases, leaving 14 bases between them. The CDR3 is 15 residues long. CDR1 is LGHNA and CDR2 is YSLEER in the germline V gene. Here the CDR3 reads CASSQGSRVRTEAFF. The CDR3 DNA sequence: TGCGCCAGCAGCCAAGGGAGCAGGGTTCGGACTGAAGCTTTCTTT.

The chain joins TRBV30 to TRBJ2-7; a possible D gene is TRBD1 (5 bases). Trimming cost V 3 bases and J 0 bases, with 15 bases left between them. CDR1 GTSNPN and CDR2 SVGIG come from the germline V gene (reference sequence). The CDR3 is 15 residues long. DNA for the CDR3: TGTGCCTGGAGCTCAGGGAAGATTCGCTCCTACGAGCAGTACTTC. Translated, it gives CAWSSGKIRSYEQYF.

The J gene is TRBJ2-4, the V gene TRBV4-3; 7 bases fit TRBD2. The V gene end was trimmed by 4 bases and the J gene end by 4 bases; junction bases not matched to a gene: 4. Germline-derived CDR1 and CDR2 are LGHNA and YSLEER. The CDR3 sequence is 14 residues long. The CDR3 loop reads CASSRRTRKNIQYF. CDR3 nucleotides: TGCGCCAGCAGCCGAAGGACTAGGAAAAACATTCAGTACTTC.

CDR3 protein: CATSKGQGVSEAFF. The CDR3 bases are TGTGCCACCAGCAAGGGACAGGGCGTCTCTGAAGCTTTCTTT. The chain couples TRBV15 to TRBJ1-1, with 9 bases lining up with TRBD1. The trim removed 4 bases at V and 6 bases at J, leaving 6 bases unmatched. The CDR3 is 14 residues long. Germline V gene lookup returns CDR1 LNHNV and CDR2 YYDKDF (reference sequence).

In the case of this clone: The germline gene is not matched at one end of the junction; a read error may be the cause. This chain uses TRBV18 with TRBJ1-1; D perhaps matches TRBD1 (6 bases). The CDR3 is made up of 18 amino acids. In germline, CDR1 is KGHSH, CDR2 LQKENI. This chain's CDR3 is CASPPIPKTDSLNTEAFF. CDR3 bases: TGTGCCAGCCCACCCATTCCCAAGACGGACAGTTTGAACACTGAAGCTTTCTTT.

The gene calls are TRBV30 and TRBJ2-3; D not resolved. The length of the CDR3 is 19 residues. The germline V gene has CDR1 GTSNPN and CDR2 SVGIG (reference sequence). V was pared by 0 bases and J by 4 bases, with 26 bases between. The CDR3 loop reads CAWSVPLMSHLSPPDTQYF. CDR3 sequence (DNA): TGTGCCTGGAGTGTACCCCTTATGTCGCACCTGAGCCCCCCAGATACGCAGTATTTT.

The V and J genes are TRBV29-1 and TRBJ1-2; D unresolved. This CDR3 spans 13 amino acids. Trimming stripped 7 bases from V and 6 bases from J, with 18 bases between. Germline V lookup: CDR1 SQVTM, CDR2 ANQGSEA. The CDR3 DNA reads TGCAGCGCCGCACAGAGGATGGTCAATGGCTACACCTTC. Protein product: CSAAQRMVNGYTF.

The chain couples TRBV7-9 to TRBJ2-7; TRBD1 matches 7 bases. CDR3 size: 13 residues. The germline V gene encodes CDR1 SEHNR and CDR2 FQNEAQ (reference sequence). The V gene end was trimmed by 5 bases and the J gene end by 7 bases; junction bases not matched to a gene: 8. The CDR3 sequence is CASSPPLDREQYF. The CDR3 region has the DNA TGTGCCAGCAGCCCCCCCTTGGACAGGGAGCAGTACTTC.